The clone carrying this T cell receptor beta chain was recorded many times. Its antigen is currently unknown. The CDR3 consists of 16 residues. Trimming removed 1 base from V and 2 bases from J, with 18 bases in between. Per germline, CDR1 DFQATT and CDR2 SNEGSKA (reference sequence). The use of genomic DNA as template underpinned the TCR beta VDJ and CDR3 profiling. TCRdb recomputed calls from the reads with MiXCR, one row per CDR3 protein. The repertoire holds hundreds of thousands of distinct CDR3 sequences, with approximately 45% as singletons. This record belongs to a study of CD8+CD57+ T cells in acquired aplastic anemia. Background on the study: Sorted CD4+ and CD8+ cells yielded around 3.2 ug of DNA on average. Study-wide points: Both patients and controls carried the same twenty-nine CD8+ CDR3 sequences.

Patients included in sequencing had previously demonstrated CD8+CD57+ cell expansion by flow cytometry. This TCR was sampled from a human donor with aplastic anemia. The sequencing input was sorted CD4+, CD8+, or CD8+CD57+ T cells (not recorded which) from PBMCs. This chain uses TRBV20-1 with TRBJ2-7; D is perhaps TRBD2 (7 bases). CDR3 residues: CSARVVGGDYPYEQYF. DNA for the CDR3: TGCAGTGCTAGAGTCGTAGGGGGGGACTACCCCTACGAGCAGTACTTC.